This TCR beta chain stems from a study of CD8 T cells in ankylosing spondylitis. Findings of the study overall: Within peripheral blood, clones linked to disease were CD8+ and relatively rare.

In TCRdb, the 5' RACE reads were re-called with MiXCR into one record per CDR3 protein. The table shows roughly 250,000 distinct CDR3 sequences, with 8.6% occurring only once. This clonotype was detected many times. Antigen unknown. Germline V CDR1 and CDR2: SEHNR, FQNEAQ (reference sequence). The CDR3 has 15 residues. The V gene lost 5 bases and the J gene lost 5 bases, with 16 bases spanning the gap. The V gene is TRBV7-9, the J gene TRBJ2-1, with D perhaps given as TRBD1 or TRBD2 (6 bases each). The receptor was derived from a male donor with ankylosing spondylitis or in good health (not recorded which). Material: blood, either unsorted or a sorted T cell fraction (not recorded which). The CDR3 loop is CASSPSGATHNEQFF. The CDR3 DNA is TGTGCCAGCAGCCCTTCGGGGGCCACACACAATGAGCAGTTCTTC. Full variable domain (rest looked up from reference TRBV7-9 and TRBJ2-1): DTGVSQNPRHKITKRGQNVTFRCDPISEHNRLYWYRQTLGQGPEFLTYFQNEAQLEKSRLLSDRFSAERPKGSFSTLEIQRTEQGDSAMYLCASSPSGATHNEQFFGPGTRLTVL.